Reported below is one T cell receptor (beta chain). As yet, its antigen is unknown. Sequencing used immunoSEQ version 4 in survey mode. Clones were sequenced by immunoSEQ multiplex PCR, and TCRdb holds only the in-frame ones, with some missing. The sample includes some 30,000 clones, roughly 82% of them seen just once. This sample stems from a study of persistence of HIV-infected CD4 T cells. Germline lookup yields CDR1 MNHEY and CDR2 SVGAGI. The CDR3 loop spans 12 amino acids. V dropped 0 bases and J dropped 9 bases, with 8 bases sitting between them. Stimulation used about 9.5 ug/mL lysate from CMV-infected fibroblasts. Memory cells lacking CD40L and CD69 with high CD45RO were sorted.

The origin of this receptor is an adult woman with HIV who was CMV-seropositive. Material: CD4+ T cells sorted from PBMCs after approximately 19-hour stimulation, obtained from a patient who received antiretroviral therapy. This chain links TRBV6-5 with TRBJ1-1, with D hard to call. The CDR3 region has the DNA TGTGCCAGCAGTTACTCTAGAGGCAAAGCTTTCTTT. This gives the protein CASSYSRGKAFF.